The clone carrying this T cell receptor (beta chain) occurred many times. The data derive from a study of spatial heterogeneity in lung cancer. This CDR3 region has 15 residues. Trimming removed 4 bases from V and 3 bases from J, with 14 bases in between. Germline values: CDR1 LGHNA, CDR2 YSLEER. A single record per CDR3 protein comes from TCRdb applying MiXCR to the 5' RACE reads. This sample carries about 23,000 distinct CDR3 sequences, roughly 4.5% of them seen once, and the ten largest clones take 5.2%. Documented time point: sample taken at primary tumor resection. Tumor, nontumor lung or frozen PBMC supplied whole RNA that was sequenced unsorted.

The sample here was PBMCs, taken at surgery. The sequence came from a male donor with early-stage non-small cell lung cancer. The chain has TRBV4-3 and TRBJ2-3; D gene ambiguous. This CDR3 reads CASSLDRVLTDTQYF. As DNA, the CDR3 is TGCGCCAGCAGCCTAGACCGGGTCCTAACAGATACGCAGTATTTT.